The 10 T cell receptor beta chains reported below all come from one sample, sequenced in a study of cytomegalovirus exposure and HLA in healthy donors. Data came from immunoSEQ multiplex PCR; TCRdb stores just in-frame clones and leaves some out. The data hold around 200,000 clones, with around 82% observed a single time. The specimen sequenced was PBMCs. Receptors originate from a woman between 18 and 29 years old in good health and CMV-seropositive.

The gene calls are TRBV7-2 and TRBJ1-5; the D gene is possibly TRBD1 (5 bases). Germline values: CDR1 SGHTA, CDR2 FQGNSA. V lost 7 bases and J 4 bases, leaving 11 bases between the germline ends. The CDR3 is 13 amino acids. The CDR3, as DNA: TGTGCCAGCACCCCGACAGAGAATCAGCCCCAGCATTTT. Translating gives CASTPTENQPQHF.

The V call is TRBV5-6, the J call TRBJ1-2, with unresolved D. Trimming removed 1 base from V and 6 bases from J, with 25 bases in between. In germline, CDR1 is SGHDT, CDR2 YYEEEE. The CDR3 spans 18 residues. Written as DNA, the CDR3 is TGTGCCAGCAGCTTGACATCCGGGTATGCCTCCGCCTTAAATGGCTACACCTTC. Its protein is CASSLTSGYASALNGYTF.

The chain joins TRBV2 to TRBJ2-7, with TRBD2 identical over 7 bases. CDR1 SNHLY and CDR2 FYNNEI come from the germline V gene. This CDR3 has 16 residues. Germline trimming cut 6 bases from V and 0 bases from J; bases unmatched to any gene: 11. The CDR3 DNA reads as TGTGCCAGCAGAGAGGGACTACCACACTACTCCTACGAGCAGTACTTC. It yields the protein CASREGLPHYSYEQYF. Full variable domain (outside the CDR3, taken from reference TRBV2 and TRBJ2-7): EPEVTQTPSHQVTQMGQEVILRCVPISNHLYFYWYRQILGQKVEFLVSFYNNEISEKSEIFDDQFSVERPDGSNFTLKIRSTKLEDSAMYFCASREGLPHYSYEQYFGPGTRLTVT.

The CDR3, as DNA: TGCAGTGCTGGGCGCTCCGGGGAGCTGTTTTTT. Translating gives CSAGRSGELFF. The V call is TRBV20-1, the J call TRBJ2-2; D gene uncertain. Germline V gene lookup returns CDR1 DFQATT and CDR2 SNEGSKA (reference sequence). The V and J ends lost 5 bases and 6 bases respectively, with 7 bases between them. The CDR3 length is 11 residues.

The chain joins TRBV7-6 to TRBJ2-3, with 7 nucleotides matching TRBD2. The germline gives CDR1 SGHVS, CDR2 FNYEAQ. The V and J ends lost 1 base and 6 bases, in that order; junction bases with no gene match: 1. This CDR3 spans 13 amino acids. The CDR3 region is CASSLGTRDTQYF. The CDR3 DNA sequence: TGTGCCAGCAGCTTAGGGACTAGGGATACGCAGTATTTT.

This clone appeared a few times. The rearrangement joins TRBV5-1 to TRBJ1-2; D ambiguous. V lost 4 bases and J lost 3, with 16 bases in between. CDR1 is SGHRS, CDR2 YFSETQ, per germline. CDR3 length equals 15 residues. Here the CDR3 DNA reads TGCGCCAGCAGCATCGGGCTCGGGGTTGACTATGGCTACACCTTC. Protein: CASSIGLGVDYGYTF.

The CDR3 DNA reads as TGTGCCAGCAGTGATCCGCAGGTTGAAGCTTTCTTT. Protein: CASSDPQVEAFF. The chain carries TRBV2 and TRBJ1-1, with D unclear. CDR1 SNHLY and CDR2 FYNNEI come from the germline V gene. The CDR3 runs to 12 residues. V was clipped by 3 bases and J by 7 bases, with 9 bases between them.

The gene calls are TRBV2 and TRBJ2-3; possible D gene TRBD2, 7 bases. Germline CDR1 SNHLY, CDR2 FYNNEI. V lost 8 bases and J 2 bases, leaving 14 bases between the germline ends. The CDR3 is 14 amino acids. This CDR3 reads CASVGGGHTDTQYF. The CDR3 DNA reads TGTGCCAGCGTAGGCGGGGGACACACAGATACGCAGTATTTT.

This chain connects TRBV14 to TRBJ1-1; D unresolved. Trimming left V 1 base short and J 6 bases short, with 6 bases between. CDR1 is SGHDN, CDR2 FVKESK, per germline. This CDR3 region has 12 residues. DNA for the CDR3: TGTGCCAGCAGCCAAGGAACAGCTGAAGCTTTCTTT. Amino acids: CASSQGTAEAFF.

The chain couples TRBV7-9 to TRBJ2-3; 15 nucleotides match TRBD2. Germline CDR1 is SEHNR and CDR2 is FQNEAQ (reference sequence). The CDR3 extends over 18 amino acids. J was trimmed by 2 bases and V by 4 bases; bases with no gene match: 7. The CDR3 DNA reads TGTGCCAGCAGCTCCGCCGGACTAGCGGGGGGGCCCACAGATACGCAGTATTTT. Its protein is CASSSAGLAGGPTDTQYF.